This T cell receptor beta chain was captured in a study of shared clonotypes between healthy human individuals. Study information: A donor's plate count was three for CD4 naive and three for CD4 memory; CD8 naive had two and CD8 memory one. General study results and limits: For naive CD4 cells, roughly 4.6% of clonotypes were shared across a handful of donors. Shared clonotypes across all four donors exceeded non-shared ones in generation probability.

Several immunoSEQ plates held equal portions of the genomic DNA taken from each subset. Produced via immunoSEQ multiplex PCR; TCRdb's table is partial and in-frame only. In the table there are 2 million to 3 million clones, approximately 90% of which are singletons. Germline V gene lookup returns CDR1 GTSNPN and CDR2 SVGIG (reference sequence). This CDR3 has 14 residues. Unmatched junction bases numbered 11, after V lost 5 bases and J lost 8 bases. Turning to this clone: The antigen remains undetermined.

This chain connects TRBV30 to TRBJ2-5, with 10 bases matching TRBD2. This sequence was found in a man in his late teens or twenties in good health. The sample consisted of naive CD4+ T cells sorted from blood. Subset indicated: CD45RA+ positively selected. DNA of the CDR3: TGTGCCTGGGGGAGACTAGCGGGTCTTGACACCCAGTACTTC. It is translated as CAWGRLAGLDTQYF.